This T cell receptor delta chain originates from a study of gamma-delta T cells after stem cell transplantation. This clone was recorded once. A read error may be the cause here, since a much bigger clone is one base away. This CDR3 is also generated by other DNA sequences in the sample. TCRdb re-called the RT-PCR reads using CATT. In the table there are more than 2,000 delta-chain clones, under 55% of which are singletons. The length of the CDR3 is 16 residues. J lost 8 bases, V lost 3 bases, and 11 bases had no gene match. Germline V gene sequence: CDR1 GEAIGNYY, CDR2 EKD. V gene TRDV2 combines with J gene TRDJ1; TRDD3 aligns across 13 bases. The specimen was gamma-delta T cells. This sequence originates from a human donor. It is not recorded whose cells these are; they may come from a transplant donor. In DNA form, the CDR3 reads TGTGCCTGTGACCACGTACTGGGGGATACGGCCCGAAAACTCATCTTT. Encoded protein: CACDHVLGDTARKLIF.